This T cell receptor (beta chain) was recorded in a study of cytomegalovirus exposure and HLA in healthy donors. Study-level background: When 300 to 500 donors were genotyped, roughly 78% of them were found to fall in the Caucasian-associated ancestry cluster. Study-level points and caveats: It was only CMV serostatus that was available as immune exposure information. Rare sequences made up most TCRs, while some public TCRs were found in many donors. Sequencing probably produced one cluster of sequence variants that were highly shared.

A word on this clone: Its specificity is unknown.

The V gene end was trimmed by 6 bases and the J gene end by 4 bases; junction bases not matched to a gene: 3. Germline V gene data show CDR1 as MDHEN and CDR2 as SYDVKM. This CDR3 region has 13 residues. The study ran its PCR with 60 Vbeta and 13 Jbeta primers. The data were produced by immunoSEQ multiplex PCR, yet TCRdb's version contains in-frame clones alone and is incomplete. The sample table includes 50,000 to 60,000 clones. The chain carries TRBV28 and TRBJ1-2; the match to TRBD1 covers 9 bases. The clonotype was recovered from a male donor in good health and CMV-seronegative. The sequenced material came from PBMCs. CDR3 DNA: TGTGCCAGCAGCCGGACAGGGGCCTATGGCTACACCTTC. Its translation is CASSRTGAYGYTF.